The 20 T cell receptor beta chains in this list originate from one sample, sequenced in a study of blood T cell repertoires in COVID-19. Assay: immunoSEQ multiplex PCR; the TCRdb copy retains only in-frame clones and omits some. The data show 200,000 to 300,000 clones, about four fifths seen once. The sample consisted of peripheral blood. The receptor set was obtained from a woman aged 80 or over with acute or convalescent COVID-19.

This clone was picked up one time. The chain uses TRBV3-1 (or the pseudogene TRBV3-2) and TRBJ1-5; 7 bases line up with TRBD1. CDR1 is LGHDT and CDR2 is YNNKEL in the germline V gene (reference sequence). Unmatched junction bases numbered 9, after V lost 1 base and J lost 6 bases. The CDR3 contains 16 residues. The CDR3: CASSQGGVGQSQPQHF. Written as DNA, the CDR3 is TGTGCCAGCAGCCAAGGGGGGGTGGGACAGAGTCAGCCCCAGCATTTT.

This clone was seen only once. This sample also contains other DNA sequences that code for the same CDR3. The genes are TRBV4-1 and TRBJ2-2; 8 bases align to TRBD2. The V and J ends lost 1 base and 3 bases, in that order; junction bases with no gene match: 1. CDR1 is MGHRA, CDR2 YSYEKL, per germline. CDR3 size: 15 residues. CDR3 DNA: TGCGCCAGCAGCCAAGCGGGGGGGGACACCGGGGAGCTGTTTTTT. Its protein product is CASSQAGGDTGELFF.

A few counts support this clone. The V call is TRBV7-2, the J call TRBJ2-1; 10 bases line up with TRBD1. The CDR3 has 19 residues. Unmatched junction bases numbered 12, after V lost 4 bases and J lost 0 bases. CDR1 and CDR2 from the germline V gene are SGHTA and FQGNSA. The CDR3, as DNA: TGTGCCAGCAGCTCTAGGGGGACAGGGGCAACGAGCTCCTACAATGAGCAGTTCTTC. Protein sequence: CASSSRGTGATSSYNEQFF.

The rearrangement uses TRBV5-8 and TRBJ1-1; 7 nucleotides align to TRBD1. The CDR3 contains 15 residues. The V segment lost 4 bases and the J segment 1 base; nucleotides outside the gene matches: 7. Germline V gene data show CDR1 as SGHTS and CDR2 as YDEGEE. CDR3 DNA sequence: TGTGCCAGCAGCCCTAGGACAGGTCAGAACACTGAAGCTTTCTTT. It translates to CASSPRTGQNTEAFF.

The CDR3 nucleotides are TGTGCCTGGGGGACAGGGTGGGACTATGGCTACACCTTC. This gives the protein CAWGTGWDYGYTF. The chain recombines TRBV30 with TRBJ1-2; TRBD1 matches 9 bases. V shed 5 bases, J shed 3 bases, and the junction held 4 bases outside the gene matches. There are 13 residues in the CDR3. Looked up from germline, CDR1 is GTSNPN and CDR2 is SVGIG (reference sequence).

The chain joins TRBV28 to TRBJ1-2; 10 nucleotides match TRBD1. The germline CDR1 and CDR2 sequences are MDHEN and SYDVKM. V was clipped by 6 bases and J by 7 bases; unmatched bases: 11. The CDR3 has 15 amino acids. CDR3 DNA: TGTGCCAGCAGCCTATTATTGGGACAGGGGAGTGGCTACACCTTC. Its translation is CASSLLLGQGSGYTF.

This clone has only a few counts. The chain recombines TRBV19 with TRBJ2-7, with 7 bases identical to TRBD1. CDR1 is LNHDA and CDR2 is SQIVND in the germline V gene (reference sequence). V was pared by 2 bases and J by 1 base, with 2 bases of the junction left unmatched. The CDR3 covers 14 residues. The chain's CDR3 is CASSINRGSYEQYF. The CDR3 coding sequence is TGTGCCAGTAGTATAAACAGGGGATCCTACGAGCAGTACTTC.

This chain joins TRBV5-1 and TRBJ1-1; the D is unclear. Germline V gene data show CDR1 as SGHRS and CDR2 as YFSETQ. The CDR3 length is 15 residues. Trimming took 0 bases from V and 1 from J, leaving 10 bases between them. CDR3 protein: CASSLGRQANTEAFF. CDR3 bases: TGCGCCAGCAGCTTGGGGAGGCAGGCGAACACTGAAGCTTTCTTT.

This chain links TRBV4-2 with TRBJ1-3, with 9 bases fitting TRBD1. The junction had 6 bases not matched to a gene; V was cut back by 3 bases and J by 0 bases. This CDR3 has 17 residues. Germline CDR1 reads LGHNA; CDR2 reads YNFKEQ. This chain's CDR3 is CASSQKTGGVSGNTIYF. CDR3 DNA: TGTGCCAGCAGCCAGAAGACAGGGGGGGTCTCTGGAAACACCATATATTTT.

The rearrangement uses TRBV28 and TRBJ2-2; 13 bases align to TRBD2. Trimming removed 5 bases from V and 5 bases from J; junction bases left unmatched: 5. CDR1 is MDHEN and CDR2 is SYDVKM in the germline V gene. The CDR3 covers 16 residues. The CDR3 loop is CASSRRLAGGTGELFF. The CDR3, as DNA: TGTGCCAGCAGTCGCCGACTAGCGGGGGGAACCGGGGAGCTGTTTTTT.

This chain links TRBV9 with TRBJ2-5, with D perhaps matching TRBD1 (6 bases). Looked up from germline, CDR1 is SGDLS and CDR2 is YYNGEE. Trimming stripped 3 bases from V and 2 bases from J, with 11 bases between. This CDR3 contains 14 residues. In DNA, the CDR3 is TGTGCCAGCAGCGCCACAGGGATACAAGAGACCCAGTACTTC. It specifies CASSATGIQETQYF.

The V gene is TRBV2, the J gene TRBJ2-3, with 7 positions matching TRBD2. Trimming removed 5 bases from V and 1 base from J; junction bases left unmatched: 3. Germline-derived CDR1 and CDR2 are SNHLY and FYNNEI. The CDR3 runs to 14 residues. CDR3 sequence (DNA): TGTGCCAGCAGTCAGGGAGGGGGCACAGATACGCAGTATTTT. Translating gives CASSQGGGTDTQYF.

This chain links TRBV10-2 with TRBJ2-7; weak D call: TRBD1 (5 bases). Between the trimmed V and J ends, which lost 7 bases and 2 bases, there was a span of 12 bases. CDR3 size: 13 residues. Germline V gene data show CDR1 as WSHSY and CDR2 as SAAADI. This chain's CDR3 is CASTAGPPYEQYF. CDR3 nucleotide sequence: TGCGCCAGCACGGCAGGGCCCCCCTACGAGCAGTACTTC.

The rearrangement joins TRBV6-6 to TRBJ1-6; TRBD1 agrees at 9 bases. V dropped 6 bases and J dropped 10; count of bases not matched to a gene: 7. This CDR3 comprises 14 residues. Germline V gene data show CDR1 as MNHNY and CDR2 as SVGAGI (reference sequence). CDR3 DNA: TGTGCCAGCAGCCACGACAGGGGGGGGTCACCCCTCCACTTT. Its protein is CASSHDRGGSPLHF.

The chain carries TRBV28 and TRBJ1-4; D not resolved. The CDR3 is made up of 12 amino acids. V was trimmed by 9 bases and J by 3 bases, leaving 8 bases between them. Per the germline V gene, CDR1 is MDHEN and CDR2 is SYDVKM. The CDR3 DNA follows: TGTGCCAGTCGGGGTTCTAATGAAAAACTGTTTTTT. Translation: CASRGSNEKLFF.

V is TRBV9 and J is TRBJ2-5, with 11 bases identical to TRBD1. V lost 2 bases, J lost 5 bases, and 5 bases stayed unmatched. CDR3 length: 15 amino acids. Germline values: CDR1 SGDLS, CDR2 YYNGEE. DNA for the CDR3: TGTGCCAGCAGCGTGGGGACAGGGGGGTCCGAGACCCAGTACTTC. Its translation is CASSVGTGGSETQYF.

The chain uses TRBV6-5 and TRBJ2-1; 7 bases match TRBD1. Trimming removed 2 bases from V and 10 bases from J; junction bases left unmatched: 5. CDR1 and CDR2 from the germline V gene are MNHEY and SVGAGI. The CDR3 has 13 residues. The DNA of the CDR3 is TGTGCCAGCAGTTACCCAGGGACAGCCGAGCAGTTCTTC. Its translation: CASSYPGTAEQFF.

The chain recombines TRBV28 with TRBJ1-5, with a tentative D call TRBD1 (6 bases). The germline gives CDR1 MDHEN, CDR2 SYDVKM. V lost 3 bases to trimming and J lost 7 bases, with 22 bases between them. CDR3 size: 17 residues. The CDR3 sequence: CASSLVTGRGLKQPQHF. DNA of the CDR3: TGTGCCAGCAGTTTGGTAACAGGGCGCGGATTAAAACAGCCCCAGCATTTT.

This clone was seen only a few times. This sequence joins TRBV28 and TRBJ1-4; D remains ambiguous. V dropped 3 bases and J dropped 10 bases, with 18 bases sitting between them. This CDR3 region has 15 residues. CDR1 and CDR2 (germline): MDHEN, SYDVKM. CDR3 sequence reads: CASSLSGALGGKLFF. The DNA for the CDR3 is TGTGCCAGCAGTTTGTCGGGAGCTCTAGGAGGAAAACTGTTTTTT.

This chain links TRBV7-2 with TRBJ2-5; 9 bases match TRBD2. This CDR3 has 15 residues. Germline-derived CDR1 and CDR2 are SGHTA and FQGNSA. The ends lost 4 bases at V and 5 bases at J; junction bases unmatched: 8. The CDR3 here is CASSSFLAGWETQYF. In DNA form, the CDR3 reads TGTGCCAGCAGCTCCTTTCTAGCGGGGTGGGAGACCCAGTACTTC. Filled out from reference TRBV7-2 and TRBJ2-5, the complete variable domain reads GAGVSQSPSNKVTEKGKDVELRCDPISGHTALYWYRQSLGQGLEFLIYFQGNSAPDKSGLPSDRFSAERTGGSVSTLTIQRTQQEDSAVYLCASSSFLAGWETQYFGPGTRLLVL.